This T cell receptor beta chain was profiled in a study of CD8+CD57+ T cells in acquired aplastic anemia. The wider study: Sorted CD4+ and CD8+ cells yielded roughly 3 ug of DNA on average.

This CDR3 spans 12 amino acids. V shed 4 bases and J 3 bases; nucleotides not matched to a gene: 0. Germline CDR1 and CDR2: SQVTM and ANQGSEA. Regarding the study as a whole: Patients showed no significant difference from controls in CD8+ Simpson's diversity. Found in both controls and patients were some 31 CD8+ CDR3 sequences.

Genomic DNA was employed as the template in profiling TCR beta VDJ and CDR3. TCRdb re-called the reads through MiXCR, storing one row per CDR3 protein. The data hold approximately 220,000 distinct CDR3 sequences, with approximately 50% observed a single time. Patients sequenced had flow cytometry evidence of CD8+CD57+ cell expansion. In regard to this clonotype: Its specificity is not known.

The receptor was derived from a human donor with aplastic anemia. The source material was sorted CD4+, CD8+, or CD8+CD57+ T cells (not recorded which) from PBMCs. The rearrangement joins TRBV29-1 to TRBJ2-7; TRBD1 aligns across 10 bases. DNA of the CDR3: TGCAGCGTTGGGGACAGGGGCTACGAGCAGTACTTC. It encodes CSVGDRGYEQYF.